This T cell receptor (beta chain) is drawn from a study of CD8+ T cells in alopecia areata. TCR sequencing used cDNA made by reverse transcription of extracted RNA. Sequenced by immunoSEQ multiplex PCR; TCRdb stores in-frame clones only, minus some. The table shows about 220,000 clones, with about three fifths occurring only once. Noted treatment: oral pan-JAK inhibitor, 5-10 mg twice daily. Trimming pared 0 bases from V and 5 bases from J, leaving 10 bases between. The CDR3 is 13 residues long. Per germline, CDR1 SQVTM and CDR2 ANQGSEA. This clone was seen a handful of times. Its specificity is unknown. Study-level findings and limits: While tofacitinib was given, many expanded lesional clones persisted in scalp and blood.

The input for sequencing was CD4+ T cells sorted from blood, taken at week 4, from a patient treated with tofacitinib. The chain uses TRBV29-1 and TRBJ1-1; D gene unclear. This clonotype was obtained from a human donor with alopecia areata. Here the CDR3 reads CSVEDPHVTEAFF. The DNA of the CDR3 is TGCAGCGTTGAAGATCCTCACGTGACTGAAGCTTTCTTT.